Given below is one T cell receptor beta chain in context. Given a much more abundant clone one base away, this may be a read error. This sample is drawn from a study of PD-L1 blockade in urothelial cancer. At the level of the study: The median number of T cells present in blood samples was approximately 140,000.

Time point in this sample: pretreatment peripheral blood. Profiling relied on immunoSEQ multiplex PCR, and the TCRdb table lists in-frame clones only, not all of them. This sample yields roughly 38,000 clones, of which roughly four fifths are seen a single time; roughly 7% belongs to the top ten. This CDR3 is 15 amino acids long. Germline CDR1 is MNHNS and CDR2 is SASEGT. The receptor was isolated from a man aged 55 to 69 with urothelial cancer. J is TRBJ1-4 and V is TRBV6-1; no clear D. The sample was PBMCs, taken around atezolizumab (anti-PD-L1) treatment. CDR3 in DNA: TGTGCCGGCAGATCCGAGAGAGCGGGTAATGAAAAACTGTTTTTT. It specifies CAGRSERAGNEKLFF.